These 9 T cell receptor beta chains share one sample of origin, sequenced in a study of vaccination and CD4 T cells after COVID-19. Cultured CD4+ T-cell DNA underwent Oncomine TCR Beta short-read sequencing. TCRdb redid the calling of the PCR reads with MiXCR, one entry per CDR3 protein. The data contain about 15,000 distinct CDR3 sequences, 45% to 60% of them singletons. These receptors are not linked to any known antigen. Documented time point: late sampling 161 to 241 days after vaccination in a few convalescent patients. Treatment specified: roughly ten-day PBMC culture with coronavirus spike peptide pools or control peptides (ViraFEST assay). The sample consisted of CD4+ T cells from blood, cultured in vitro, taken about 7 months after SARS-CoV-2 vaccination. Receptors originate from a human donor who had recovered from COVID-19.

The genes are TRBV20-1 and TRBJ1-5; a possible D gene is TRBD1 (5 bases). The CDR3 extends over 16 amino acids. Trimming stripped 2 bases from V and 0 bases from J, with 14 bases between. The germline V gene encodes CDR1 DFQATT and CDR2 SNEGSKA (reference sequence). CDR3 sequence reads: CSARTQGPLSNQPQHF. The CDR3 DNA reads TGCAGTGCTAGAACCCAGGGTCCCCTTAGCAATCAGCCCCAGCATTTT.

This clonotype has just a few counts. The chain combines TRBV10-3 with TRBJ1-6, with D possibly being TRBD1 (5 bases). Looked up from germline, CDR1 is ENHRY and CDR2 is SYGVKD. Trimming took 0 bases from V and 8 from J, leaving 14 bases between them. The CDR3 covers 16 residues. The CDR3, as DNA: TGTGCCATCAGTGAGTCACCAGGGAAGAGGGATTCACCCCTCCACTTT. This codes for CAISESPGKRDSPLHF.

This chain connects TRBV20-1 to TRBJ2-2, with D unresolved. The CDR3 is 12 amino acids. Trimming shortened V by 3 bases and J by 3 bases, and 5 bases separated the two germline ends. CDR1 and CDR2 (germline): DFQATT, SNEGSKA (reference sequence). For the CDR3, the DNA is TGCAGTGCTAGTCGGGACACCGGGGAGCTGTTTTTT. Its protein is CSASRDTGELFF.

The chain combines TRBV11-3 with TRBJ2-7; D remains unclear. Trimming stripped 1 base from V and 0 bases from J, with 19 bases between. The CDR3 has 18 residues. Germline CDR1 is SGHNT and CDR2 is YENEEA. This chain's CDR3 is CASSLAALPSAYSYEQYF. The CDR3 DNA sequence: TGTGCCAGCAGCTTAGCAGCTTTACCCAGCGCGTACTCCTACGAGCAGTACTTC.

The chain recombines TRBV5-5 with TRBJ1-2, with TRBD1 matching over 7 bases. The CDR3 runs to 13 residues. J was trimmed by 5 bases and V by 4 bases; bases with no gene match: 5. CDR1 is SGHKS and CDR2 is YYEKEE in the germline V gene (reference sequence). In nucleotides, the CDR3 is TGTGCCAGCAGCCTGGGACAGTTATATGGCTACACCTTC. Its protein is CASSLGQLYGYTF.

The chain carries TRBV6-1 and TRBJ1-2, with D uncertain. This CDR3 is built from 14 residues. CDR1 is MNHNS and CDR2 is SASEGT in the germline V gene. Trimming stripped 3 bases from V and 3 bases from J, with 11 bases between. This CDR3 is CASSERTGDYGYTF. The CDR3 DNA is TGTGCCAGCAGTGAGAGGACGGGAGACTATGGCTACACCTTC.

The chain uses TRBV7-6 and TRBJ2-7; the D gene could be TRBD1 or TRBD2 (6 bases each). The CDR3 extends over 16 amino acids. The germline V gene has CDR1 SGHVS and CDR2 FNYEAQ. The V and J ends lost 5 bases and 0 bases respectively, with 17 bases between them. CDR3 in DNA: TGTGCCAGCAGCCACGCTTTGGGGGGCTTCTCCTACGAGCAGTACTTC. It is translated as CASSHALGGFSYEQYF. Together with reference TRBV7-6 and TRBJ2-7, the CDR3 gives the full variable domain: GAGVSQSPRYKVTKRGQDVALRCDPISGHVSLYWYRQALGQGPEFLTYFNYEAQQDKSGLPNDRFSAERPEGSISTLTIQRTEQRDSAMYRCASSHALGGFSYEQYFGPGTRLTVT.

The gene calls are TRBV11-3 and TRBJ2-5; TRBD2 agrees at 7 bases. This CDR3 has 13 amino acids. Trimming cost V 6 bases and J 5 bases; bases outside gene matches: 6. Germline CDR1 SGHNT, CDR2 YENEEA. CDR3 nucleotides: TGTGCCAGCAGTGGGGAGGGGTACGAGACCCAGTACTTC. Encoded protein: CASSGEGYETQYF.

V gene TRBV5-6 combines with J gene TRBJ1-2; a possible D gene is TRBD1 (6 bases). This CDR3 is 12 amino acids long. Trimming took 4 bases from V and 3 from J, leaving 7 bases between them. The germline V gene has CDR1 SGHDT and CDR2 YYEEEE. The CDR3 sequence is CASSPGDYGYTF. Written as DNA, the CDR3 is TGTGCCAGCAGCCCAGGGGACTATGGCTACACCTTC. Full variable domain (outside the CDR3, taken from reference TRBV5-6 and TRBJ1-2): DAGVTQSPTHLIKTRGQQVTLRCSPKSGHDTVSWYQQALGQGPQFIFQYYEEEERQRGNFPDRFSGHQFPNYSSELNVNALLLGDSALYLCASSPGDYGYTFGSGTRLTVV.